Below are 10 T cell receptor beta chains sequenced from a single sample in a study of T cell changes during pregnancy in multiple sclerosis. The protocol was immunoSEQ multiplex PCR, while the TCRdb copy is restricted to in-frame clones and leaves out a portion. The data show some 63,000 clones, 91% seen once. Sequences were derived from peripheral blood, sampled before pregnancy. These receptors were obtained from a female donor with multiple sclerosis, enrolled in a pregnancy study.

The rearrangement uses TRBV9 and TRBJ2-5; TRBD2 matches 7 bases. Germline-derived CDR1 and CDR2 are SGDLS and YYNGEE. V was clipped by 2 bases and J by 2 bases; unmatched bases: 6. The CDR3 has 15 amino acids. CDR3 protein: CASSVGTGGQETQYF. DNA for the CDR3: TGTGCCAGCAGCGTCGGAACGGGGGGTCAAGAGACCCAGTACTTC.

V is TRBV18 and J is TRBJ2-5, with D perhaps matching TRBD2 (6 bases). The CDR3 sequence is 14 residues long. Germline V CDR1 and CDR2: KGHSH, LQKENI. The V end was cut by 3 bases, the J end by 2 bases, with 10 bases between. As DNA, the CDR3 is TGTGCCAGCTCACCGCGGGACGGACAAGAGACCCAGTACTTC. Translating it yields CASSPRDGQETQYF.

The chain has TRBV18 and TRBJ2-7, with TRBD1 matching 7 bases. CDR1 is KGHSH and CDR2 is LQKENI in the germline V gene. The CDR3 has 17 amino acids. The trim removed 3 bases at V and 2 bases at J, leaving 13 bases unmatched. The CDR3 is CASSPAGSGQIPYEQYF. The CDR3 DNA reads TGTGCCAGCTCACCCGCCGGGTCGGGACAGATACCCTACGAGCAGTACTTC.

The chain joins TRBV5-4 to TRBJ2-3; D is uncertain. The V end was cut by 2 bases, the J end by 0 bases, with 4 bases between. The CDR3 runs 13 residues. CDR1 and CDR2 (germline): SGHNT, YYREEE (reference sequence). The DNA for the CDR3 is TGTGCCAGCAGCTTAACTAGCACAGATACGCAGTATTTT. This sequence encodes CASSLTSTDTQYF.

V usage is TRBV5-1 and J usage is TRBJ2-2; D is unclear. CDR1 and CDR2 from the germline V gene are SGHRS and YFSETQ. CDR3 length: 14 amino acids. V lost 6 bases and J 3 bases, leaving 12 bases between the germline ends. The CDR3 DNA is TGCGCCAGCACCCACATAGCTGACACCGGGGAGCTGTTTTTT. This sequence encodes CASTHIADTGELFF.

The rearrangement uses TRBV27 and TRBJ2-2, with TRBD2 identical over 13 bases. CDR3 length equals 19 residues. The V gene's germline CDR1 is MNHEY and CDR2 SMNVEV (reference sequence). The trim removed 2 bases at V and 6 bases at J, leaving 12 bases unmatched. Written as DNA, the CDR3 is TGTGCCAGCAGTTTAAAGAGACTAGCGGGGGGCCTGTTTGCCGGGGAGCTGTTTTTT. This encodes CASSLKRLAGGLFAGELFF.

V gene TRBV5-6 combines with J gene TRBJ2-1, with a possible D match to TRBD2 (6 bases). The CDR3 spans 18 residues. V was shortened by 0 bases and J by 2 bases, with 18 bases between the two germline ends. The germline CDR1 and CDR2 sequences are SGHDT and YYEEEE. As DNA, the CDR3 is TGTGCCAGCAGCTTGGTAAGGGGCACCGGGACTCCCTACAATGAGCAGTTCTTC. Its protein product is CASSLVRGTGTPYNEQFF.

The chain is built from TRBV4-3 and TRBJ1-4; D is possibly TRBD1 (5 bases). CDR1 and CDR2 (germline): LGHNA, YSLEER. This CDR3 spans 15 amino acids. The germline V and J ends were trimmed by 0 bases and 7 bases, with 12 bases remaining between them. The CDR3 DNA reads as TGCGCCAGCAGCCAAGATCTGCCAGGGTCTGAAAAACTGTTTTTT. Translation: CASSQDLPGSEKLFF.

This CDR3 is CASSSRTLVQGGSNQPQHF. DNA for the CDR3: TGTGCCAGCAGCTCTAGAACTCTAGTACAGGGCGGTAGCAATCAGCCCCAGCATTTT. The rearrangement joins TRBV7-8 to TRBJ1-5, with D possibly being TRBD1 (6 bases). The CDR3 length is 19 residues. V dropped 4 bases and J dropped 0 bases, with 22 bases sitting between them. The germline V gene encodes CDR1 SGHVS and CDR2 FQNEAQ.

The chain joins TRBV6-5 to TRBJ1-2; possible D gene TRBD1, 5 bases. Germline-derived CDR1 and CDR2 are MNHEY and SVGAGI. This CDR3 is built from 11 residues. The V and J ends lost 10 bases and 7 bases respectively, with 13 bases between them. This chain's CDR3 is CATCGGGGYTF. CDR3 coding DNA: TGTGCCACCTGCGGGGGGGGTGGCTACACCTTC.